These 6 T cell receptor beta chains were all obtained from the same sample, sequenced in a study of CD8+ T cells in alopecia areata (dated by TCRdb to 2016 to 2018). Libraries came from the immunoSEQ multiplex PCR assay. RNA was extracted from all samples and reverse transcribed into cDNA, which served as template for TCR sequencing. TCRdb limited this immuneACCESS table to in-frame rearrangements with V and J called. A share of clones is missing; checked studies link under half to unresolved V genes, and the rest is unexplained. The sample yields roughly 180,000 clones; 50% to 60% were counted once. Approximately 3.3% of the sample rests with the top ten. The sample's time point label, in plain terms: about 4 weeks on oral tofacitinib. The treatment or condition label for this specimen denotes: oral pan-JAK inhibitor, 5-10 mg twice daily. The material was CD4+ T cells sorted from blood, obtained at week 4, from a patient treated with tofacitinib. The receptors come from a human donor with alopecia areata.

With respect to this clone: The sample holds other DNA sequences that translate to the same CDR3. The chain uses TRBV29-1 and TRBJ2-5; no definite D call. The CDR3 runs to 10 residues. Per the germline V gene, CDR1 is SQVTM and CDR2 is ANQGSEA. With 6 bases removed from V and 3 bases from J, the gap between germline ends came to 5 bases. In nucleotides, the CDR3 is TGCAGCGTCGCTGAAGAGACCCAGTACTTC. This codes for CSVAEETQYF.

The rearrangement links TRBV30 to TRBJ2-5, with 12 positions matching TRBD1. CDR1 GTSNPN and CDR2 SVGIG come from the germline V gene (reference sequence). The CDR3 has 15 amino acids. With 0 bases clipped from V and 5 bases from J, the junction kept 4 bases outside the gene matches. Here the CDR3 reads CAWSVGTGGAETQYF. The CDR3 region has the DNA TGTGCCTGGAGTGTGGGGACAGGGGGCGCGGAGACCCAGTACTTC.

The genes are TRBV19 and TRBJ2-1; 7 bases map to TRBD1. Germline V lookup: CDR1 LNHDA, CDR2 SQIVND (reference sequence). The V gene end was trimmed by 2 bases and the J gene end by 4 bases; junction bases not matched to a gene: 8. CDR3 size: 16 residues. This chain's CDR3 is CASSISRTGPYNEQFF. The DNA for the CDR3 is TGTGCCAGTAGTATATCCAGGACAGGCCCGTACAATGAGCAGTTCTTC.

This clone was counted between two and nine times. The chain has TRBV7-9 and TRBJ2-5; 7 nucleotides align to TRBD1. V trimming: 5 bases; J trimming: 4 bases; junction bases outside the gene matches: 4. The CDR3 sequence is 13 residues long. The germline V gene encodes CDR1 SEHNR and CDR2 FQNEAQ (reference sequence). CDR3 region: CASSPRQGETQYF. CDR3 nucleotide sequence: TGTGCCAGCAGCCCCCGACAGGGAGAGACCCAGTACTTC.

DNA for the CDR3: TGCAGCGTGAGCCCGTCATACGAGACCCAGTACTTC. It encodes CSVSPSYETQYF. This rearrangement joins TRBV29-1 to TRBJ2-5; no clear D gene. The CDR3 has 12 residues. Germline CDR1 and CDR2: SQVTM and ANQGSEA. Trimming cost V 6 bases and J 5 bases, with 13 bases left between them.

The V call is TRBV29-1, the J call TRBJ2-3; perhaps TRBD1 as D (6 bases). Per the germline V gene, CDR1 is SQVTM and CDR2 is ANQGSEA. This CDR3 is 16 amino acids long. The germline V and J ends were trimmed by 2 bases and 2 bases, with 17 bases remaining between them. The CDR3 spells CSVESGRQASTDTQYF. The DNA of the CDR3 is TGCAGCGTTGAATCTGGGAGACAGGCTTCCACAGATACGCAGTATTTT.